This TCR beta chain was documented in a study of T cells expressing NK-cell markers. The study's findings and limits: Also leading the CD3+CD56-NKG2C+ fraction in a few donors were these clonotypes.

Per germline, CDR1 DFQATT and CDR2 SNEGSKA (reference sequence). The CDR3 sequence is 13 residues long. To note about this clonotype: The antigen remains unidentified.

TCRdb reprocessed the 5' RACE reads; each CDR3 protein has one entry and no DNA is given. This sample's table has around 380,000 distinct CDR3 sequences. This receptor was obtained from a woman aged 45-65 years in good health. The sequenced material came from blood T cells: a sorted CD56 or NKG2C T cell subset, CD4+ or CD8+ T cells, or bulk PBMC T cells (not recorded which). The chain employs TRBV20-1 and TRBJ2-3; the TRBD2 assignment by TCRdb is unverifiable without DNA. The CDR3 sequence is CSVRTSGRDTQYF.